These 3 T cell receptor beta chains came from one sample sequenced in a study of T cells in Graves' hyperthyroidism and ophthalmopathy. Amplified regions were TCR beta CDR3 sequences from RNA transcripts. First-round RT-PCR of the TCR CDR3 relied on the HTBI primer set. One entry per CDR3 protein, called by TCRdb with MiXCR from the multiplex PCR reads. The sample has some 440,000 distinct CDR3 sequences, 15% to 18% seen once; the top ten hold around an eighth. Sequencing used blood. These TCRs come from a woman under 30 with Graves' hyperthyroidism.

The V call is TRBV20-1, the J call TRBJ1-6, with 10 nucleotides matching TRBD1. Germline CDR1 is DFQATT and CDR2 is SNEGSKA (reference sequence). The CDR3 extends over 15 amino acids. V lost 5 bases, J lost 5 bases, and 6 bases stayed unmatched. The CDR3: CSADPGQGNNSPLHF. CDR3 coding DNA: TGCAGTGCTGACCCGGGACAGGGGAATAATTCACCCCTCCACTTT.

The table lists this clonotype with a few counts. The genes are TRBV6-1 and TRBJ2-1; D uncertain. This CDR3 spans 16 amino acids. V lost 3 bases to trimming and J lost 1 base, with 13 bases between them. CDR1 is MNHNS, CDR2 SASEGT, per germline. Here the CDR3 reads CASSDWVGKSYNEQFF. DNA for the CDR3: TGTGCCAGCAGTGACTGGGTCGGAAAGTCCTACAATGAGCAGTTCTTC.

This clonotype has a handful of counts. The chain joins TRBV5-1 to TRBJ2-1; D possibly corresponds to TRBD2 (6 bases). This CDR3 has 16 amino acids. Germline loops: CDR1 SGHRS, CDR2 YFSETQ. V lost 4 bases and J lost 6, with 20 bases in between. DNA for the CDR3: TGCGCCAGCAGCGGCGGGACCCAAGTACCAGTCAATGAGCAGTTCTTC. Translation: CASSGGTQVPVNEQFF. Variable domain in full (rest from reference TRBV5-1 and TRBJ2-1): KAGVTQTPRYLIKTRGQQVTLSCSPISGHRSVSWYQQTPGQGLQFLFEYFSETQRNKGNFPGRFSGRQFSNSRSEMNVSTLELGDSALYLCASSGGTQVPVNEQFFGPGTRLTVL.